The 12 T cell receptor beta chains below come from one sample, sequenced in a study. Generated by immunoSEQ multiplex PCR, the TCRdb table keeps only in-frame clones and is missing some. Found here are tens of thousands of clones, roughly 93% of them singletons; the top ten hold approximately 12%. The source material was PBMCs. The source is a middle-aged man with rheumatoid arthritis.

The rearrangement links TRBV5-4 to TRBJ2-7, with a possible D match to TRBD2 (5 bases). CDR3 length: 13 amino acids. Trimming removed 3 bases at V and 4 bases at J, with 11 bases between. In germline, CDR1 is SGHNT, CDR2 YYREEE (reference sequence). The CDR3 sequence is CASSSPTGYEQYF. CDR3 coding DNA: TGTGCCAGCAGCTCCCCCACGGGATACGAGCAGTACTTC.

The rearrangement joins TRBV7-6 to TRBJ2-7; TRBD2 agrees at 15 bases. With V trimmed by 2 bases and J by 3 bases, 14 bases remained unmatched. From germline, CDR1 is SGHVS and CDR2 FNYEAQ. The CDR3 length is 20 residues. DNA of the CDR3: TGTGCCAGCAGCTTACGGTCAAGACCGGGACTAGCGGGAGGTGGCTACGAGCAGTACTTC. Translated, it gives CASSLRSRPGLAGGGYEQYF.

This chain links TRBV5-6 with TRBJ1-1; possibly TRBD1 for D (6 bases). Trimming cost V 4 bases and J 10 bases, with 14 bases left between them. The CDR3 extends over 12 amino acids. Germline loops: CDR1 SGHDT, CDR2 YYEEEE. Here the CDR3 DNA reads TGTGCCAGCAGCATAGACAGGCTGGGAGCTTTCTTT. This codes for CASSIDRLGAFF.

The chain carries TRBV6-5 and TRBJ1-2; maybe TRBD1 (5 bases). V gave up 10 bases and J gave up 2 bases, with 14 bases separating them. Germline V gene lookup returns CDR1 MNHEY and CDR2 SVGAGI. The CDR3 is made up of 13 amino acids. CDR3: CATRGHLNYGYTF. The CDR3 DNA reads TGTGCCACCCGAGGACACTTAAACTATGGCTACACCTTC.

The rearrangement uses TRBV15 and TRBJ1-4, with unresolved D. Trimming stripped 8 bases from V and 7 bases from J, with 14 bases between. CDR1 LNHNV and CDR2 YYDKDF come from the germline V gene (reference sequence). CDR3 size: 13 residues. The CDR3 DNA reads TGTGCCACCTCCTCCCCCGAAAGTGAAAAACTGTTTTTT. This translates into CATSSPESEKLFF.

The chain carries TRBV19 and TRBJ1-6; D is undetermined. Germline V CDR1 and CDR2: LNHDA, SQIVND (reference sequence). This CDR3 comprises 16 residues. V was trimmed by 0 bases and J by 0 bases, leaving 6 bases between them. The CDR3 protein is CASSIDRDSYNSPLHF. The CDR3 DNA sequence: TGTGCCAGTAGTATAGACCGGGACTCCTATAATTCACCCCTCCACTTT.

V usage is TRBV29-1 and J usage is TRBJ1-3, with D uncertain. The CDR3 runs to 13 residues. With 5 bases removed from V and 1 base from J, the gap between germline ends came to 9 bases. Germline values: CDR1 SQVTM, CDR2 ANQGSEA. The CDR3 loop is CSVFLRSGNTIYF. CDR3 sequence (DNA): TGCAGCGTTTTCCTAAGGTCTGGAAACACCATATATTTT.

V and J are TRBV24-1 and TRBJ2-1, with 10 bases aligning to TRBD2. Germline-derived CDR1 and CDR2 are KGHDR and SFDVKD. Trimming removed 3 bases from V and 2 bases from J; junction bases left unmatched: 0. CDR3 length equals 15 residues. The CDR3 is CATSDSGRAYNEQFF. Written as DNA, the CDR3 is TGTGCCACCAGTGATAGCGGGAGGGCCTACAATGAGCAGTTCTTC.

The chain uses TRBV30 and TRBJ2-7; TRBD1 agrees at 9 bases. The trim removed 4 bases at V and 0 bases at J, leaving 7 bases unmatched. Germline V gives CDR1 GTSNPN, CDR2 SVGIG (reference sequence). The CDR3 covers 15 residues. The CDR3, as DNA: TGTGCCTGGATAAAACAGGGGGCGAACTCCTACGAGCAGTACTTC. The encoded protein is CAWIKQGANSYEQYF.

The chain couples TRBV10-3 to TRBJ1-5; TRBD1 is a possible D gene (6 bases). CDR1 and CDR2 from the germline V gene are ENHRY and SYGVKD. The ends were cut back, 11 bases at V and 2 bases at J, with 16 bases in the middle. This CDR3 spans 14 amino acids. The CDR3 DNA reads as TGTGCCTGCGGGAAGGCAGGGGGCAATCAGCCCCAGCATTTT. This translates into CACGKAGGNQPQHF.

V and J are TRBV2 and TRBJ1-1; D not resolved. The CDR3 loop spans 14 amino acids. Germline CDR1 and CDR2: SNHLY and FYNNEI. Trimming left V 10 bases short and J 2 bases short, with 17 bases between. The CDR3 DNA is TGTGCCACCTCCTCCGGGCTGATAAACACTGAAGCTTTCTTT. Residues: CATSSGLINTEAFF.

The chain uses TRBV18 and TRBJ2-3; TRBD1 might be the D (6 bases). Trimming removed 1 base from V and 0 bases from J, with 11 bases in between. The CDR3 is made up of 16 amino acids. Germline CDR1 and CDR2: KGHSH and LQKENI. The CDR3 spells CASSPLAGASTDTQYF. The CDR3 region has the DNA TGTGCCAGCTCACCACTTGCAGGGGCTAGCACAGATACGCAGTATTTT. The whole variable domain, remainder taken from reference TRBV18 and TRBJ2-3, is NAGVMQNPRHLVRRRGQEARLRCSPMKGHSHVYWYRQLPEEGLKFMVYLQKENIIDESGMPKERFSAEFPKEGPSILRIQQVVRGDSAAYFCASSPLAGASTDTQYFGPGTRLTVL.